This TCR beta chain stems from a study of control samples from healthy donors and cancer patients (dated by TCRdb to the early 2020s). For this clone: Its antigen is not yet known. Base qualities are not provided; no much larger clone lies one nucleotide away.

The germline V gene specifies SGDLS as CDR1 and YYNGEE as CDR2. V lost 2 bases and J lost 2 bases; the stretch between them is 3 bases long. Including cysteine and phenylalanine, the CDR3 has 12 amino acids. Here the CDR3 DNA is all that survives: 36 bases in frame from base 1. The library was produced with the immunoSEQ multiplex PCR assay. What TCRdb holds here is the immuneACCESS table cut down to in-frame rearrangements. Part of the clones is not present; checked against another copy, under half of the missing clones reflect an unresolved V gene, and the others are unexplained. The sample table records some 120,000 clones; roughly nine tenths of these occur just once. The ten largest clonotypes hold about 1% of the sample.

The sequenced material came from PBMCs. The chain links TRBV9 with TRBJ2-3; no D gene is confidently identified. The origin of this receptor is a woman aged 45-65 years with colorectal cancer. For the CDR3, the sequence is CASSVHTDTQYF. The DNA sequence is as follows: TGTGCCAGCAGCGTCCACACAGATACGCAGTATTTT.